The present entry profiles one TCR beta chain with its context. Its specificity is not known. The source of the sample is a study of CD8 T cells in ankylosing spondylitis. TCRdb fed the 5' RACE reads into MiXCR, producing one record per CDR3 protein. The sample consists of some 800,000 distinct CDR3 sequences, 12% of them appearing once. Study outcomes and limitations: Apparently characteristic of ankylosing spondylitis blood was a TCR beta motif (eight highly homologous variants). Researchers reportedly found disease-linked clones significantly enriched in matched ankylosing spondylitis synovial fluid. Past research had described some motif variants in reactive arthritis synovial fluid and blood. Those disease-linked clones were CD8+; they were also relatively rare in peripheral blood.

Sequencing was done on a sample of blood, either unsorted or a sorted T cell fraction (not recorded which). This receptor was taken from a male donor with ankylosing spondylitis.

CDR3 amino acids: CASSYSLTGRANEKLFF. The CDR3 DNA follows: TGTGCCAGCAGTTACTCCCTTACAGGGCGAGCTAATGAAAAACTGTTTTTT. The gene calls are TRBV6-2 or TRBV6-3 and TRBJ1-4, with a tentative D call TRBD1 (6 bases). Germline lookup yields CDR1 MNHEY and CDR2 SVGEGT. CDR3 length equals 17 residues. V lost 0 bases to trimming and J lost 3 bases, with 14 bases between them.